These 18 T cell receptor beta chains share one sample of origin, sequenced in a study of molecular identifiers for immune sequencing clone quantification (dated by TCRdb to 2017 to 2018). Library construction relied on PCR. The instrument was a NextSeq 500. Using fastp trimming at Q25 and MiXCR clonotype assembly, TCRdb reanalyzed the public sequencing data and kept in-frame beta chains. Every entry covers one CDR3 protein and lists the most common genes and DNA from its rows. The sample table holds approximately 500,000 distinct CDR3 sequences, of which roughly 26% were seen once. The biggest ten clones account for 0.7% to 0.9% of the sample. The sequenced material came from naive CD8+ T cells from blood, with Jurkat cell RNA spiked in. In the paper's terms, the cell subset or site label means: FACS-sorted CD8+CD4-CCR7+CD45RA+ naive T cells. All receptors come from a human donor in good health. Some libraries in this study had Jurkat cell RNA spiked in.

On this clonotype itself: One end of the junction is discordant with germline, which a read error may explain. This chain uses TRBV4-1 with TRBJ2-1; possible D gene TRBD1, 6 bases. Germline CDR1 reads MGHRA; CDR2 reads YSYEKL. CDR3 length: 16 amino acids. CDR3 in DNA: TGCGCCAGCAGCCAAAGGGACAACTCTTATTACAATGAGCAGCTCTTC. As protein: CASSQRDNSYYNEQLF.

CDR3 in amino acids: CASSEPKNTGELFF. The CDR3 region has the DNA TGTGCCAGCAGCGAACCGAAGAACACCGGGGAGCTGTTTTTT. The V call is TRBV2, the J call TRBJ2-2; D is undetermined. Germline V lookup: CDR1 SNHLY, CDR2 FYNNEI. The CDR3 has 14 residues. The V and J ends lost 6 bases and 1 base respectively, with 9 bases between them.

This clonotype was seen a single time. The CDR3 protein is CASSLEGDEGNTIYF. The CDR3 DNA reads TGCGCCAGCAGCTTGGAGGGGGATGAGGGAAACACCATATATTTT. The chain employs TRBV5-1 and TRBJ1-3; tentatively, D is TRBD1 (6 bases). Trimming left V 0 bases short and J 4 bases short, with 11 bases between. CDR1 is SGHRS, CDR2 YFSETQ, per germline. This CDR3 has 15 residues.

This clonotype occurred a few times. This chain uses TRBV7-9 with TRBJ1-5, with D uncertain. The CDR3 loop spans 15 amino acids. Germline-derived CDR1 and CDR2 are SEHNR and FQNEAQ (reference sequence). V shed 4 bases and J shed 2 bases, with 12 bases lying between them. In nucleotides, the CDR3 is TGTGCCAGCAGCTCCAAAGGCAGTGGCAATCAGCCCCAGCATTTT. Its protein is CASSSKGSGNQPQHF. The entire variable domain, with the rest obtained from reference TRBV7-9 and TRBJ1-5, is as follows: DTGVSQNPRHKITKRGQNVTFRCDPISEHNRLYWYRQTLGQGPEFLTYFQNEAQLEKSRLLSDRFSAERPKGSFSTLEIQRTEQGDSAMYLCASSSKGSGNQPQHFGDGTRLSIL.

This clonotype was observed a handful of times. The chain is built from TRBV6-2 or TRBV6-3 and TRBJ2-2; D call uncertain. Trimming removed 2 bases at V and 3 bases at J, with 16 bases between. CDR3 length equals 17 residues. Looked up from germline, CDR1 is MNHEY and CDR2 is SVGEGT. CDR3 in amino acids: CASSYPKDGRYTGELFF. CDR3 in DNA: TGTGCCAGCAGTTACCCCAAGGACGGACGTTACACCGGGGAGCTGTTTTTT.

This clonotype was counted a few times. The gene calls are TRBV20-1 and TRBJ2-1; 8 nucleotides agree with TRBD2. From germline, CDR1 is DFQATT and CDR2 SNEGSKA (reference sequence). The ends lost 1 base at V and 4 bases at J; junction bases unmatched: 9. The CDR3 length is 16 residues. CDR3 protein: CSARGPLAGLYNEQFF. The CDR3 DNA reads TGCAGTGCTAGAGGTCCTCTAGCGGGCTTATACAATGAGCAGTTCTTC.

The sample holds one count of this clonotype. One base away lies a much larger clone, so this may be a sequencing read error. CDR3 region: CASSRGRNSNQPQHF. CDR3 sequence (DNA): TGTGCCAGCAGCCGGGGACGGAATAGCAATCAGCCCCAGCATTTT. The rearrangement joins TRBV7-9 to TRBJ1-5; perhaps TRBD1 as D (5 bases). V gave up 5 bases and J gave up 0 bases, with 11 bases separating them. CDR1 and CDR2 (germline): SEHNR, FQNEAQ (reference sequence). This CDR3 comprises 15 residues.

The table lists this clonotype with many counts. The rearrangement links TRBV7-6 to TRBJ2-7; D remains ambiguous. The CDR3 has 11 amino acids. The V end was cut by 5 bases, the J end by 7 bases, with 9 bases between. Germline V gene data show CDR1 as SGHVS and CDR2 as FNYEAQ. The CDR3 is CASSTNGEQYF. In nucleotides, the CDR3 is TGTGCCAGCAGCACAAATGGGGAGCAGTACTTC.

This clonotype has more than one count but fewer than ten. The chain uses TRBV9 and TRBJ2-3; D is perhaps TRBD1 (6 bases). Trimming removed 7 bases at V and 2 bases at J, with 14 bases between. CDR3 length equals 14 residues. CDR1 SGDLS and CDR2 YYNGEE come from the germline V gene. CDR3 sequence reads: CASSSGAVTDTQYF. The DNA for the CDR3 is TGTGCCAGCTCGTCAGGGGCTGTCACAGATACGCAGTATTTT.

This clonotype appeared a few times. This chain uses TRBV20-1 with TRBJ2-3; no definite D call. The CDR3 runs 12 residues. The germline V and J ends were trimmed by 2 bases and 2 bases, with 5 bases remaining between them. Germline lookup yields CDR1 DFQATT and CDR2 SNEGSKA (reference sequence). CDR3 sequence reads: CSARQITDTQYF. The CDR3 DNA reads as TGCAGTGCTAGACAGATCACAGATACGCAGTATTTT.

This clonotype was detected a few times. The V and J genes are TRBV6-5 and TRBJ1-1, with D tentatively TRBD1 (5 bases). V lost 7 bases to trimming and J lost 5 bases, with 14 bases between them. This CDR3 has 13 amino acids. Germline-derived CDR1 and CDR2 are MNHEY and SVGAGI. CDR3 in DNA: TGTGCCAGCACAATGGGGGGAAGTACTGAAGCTTTCTTT. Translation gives CASTMGGSTEAFF.

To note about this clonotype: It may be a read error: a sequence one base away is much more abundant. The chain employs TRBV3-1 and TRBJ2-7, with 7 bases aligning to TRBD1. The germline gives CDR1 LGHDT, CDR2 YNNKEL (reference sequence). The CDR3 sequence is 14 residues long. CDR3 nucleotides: TGTACCAGCAGCCCGACCGGACAGGTCCACGAGCAGTACTTC. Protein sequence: CTSSPTGQVHEQYF.

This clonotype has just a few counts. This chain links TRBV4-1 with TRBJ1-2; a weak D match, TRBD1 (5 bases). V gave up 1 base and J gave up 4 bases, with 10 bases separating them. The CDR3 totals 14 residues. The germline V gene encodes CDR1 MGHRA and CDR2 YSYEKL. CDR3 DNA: TGCGCCAGCAGCCAAGTCCTCGGGGGCTATGGCTACACCTTC. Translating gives CASSQVLGGYGYTF.

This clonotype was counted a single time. CDR3 coding DNA: TGCAGCGTTGATGATTATACAGGGGGTCCTAACCAGGGCTACACCTTC. Translating it yields CSVDDYTGGPNQGYTF. The chain employs TRBV29-1 and TRBJ1-2, with TRBD1 matching 8 bases. V was clipped by 3 bases and J by 8 bases; unmatched bases: 17. From germline, CDR1 is SQVTM and CDR2 ANQGSEA. CDR3 size: 16 residues.

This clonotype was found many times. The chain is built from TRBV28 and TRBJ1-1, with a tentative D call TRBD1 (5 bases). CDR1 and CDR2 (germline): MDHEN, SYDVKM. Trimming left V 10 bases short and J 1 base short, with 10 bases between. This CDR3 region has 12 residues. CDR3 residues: CATRDPNTEAFF. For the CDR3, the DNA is TGTGCCACCAGGGACCCGAACACTGAAGCTTTCTTT.

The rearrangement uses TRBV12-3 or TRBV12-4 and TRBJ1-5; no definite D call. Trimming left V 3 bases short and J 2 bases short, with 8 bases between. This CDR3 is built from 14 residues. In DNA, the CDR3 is TGTGCCAGCAGTTTGTCGGACGGCAATCAGCCCCAGCATTTT. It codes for CASSLSDGNQPQHF.

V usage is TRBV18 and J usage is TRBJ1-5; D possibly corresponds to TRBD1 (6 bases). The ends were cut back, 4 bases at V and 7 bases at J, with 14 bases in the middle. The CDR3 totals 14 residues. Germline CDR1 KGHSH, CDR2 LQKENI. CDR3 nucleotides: TGTGCCAGCTCACACGGGACATCGGAACAGCCCCAGCATTTT. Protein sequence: CASSHGTSEQPQHF.

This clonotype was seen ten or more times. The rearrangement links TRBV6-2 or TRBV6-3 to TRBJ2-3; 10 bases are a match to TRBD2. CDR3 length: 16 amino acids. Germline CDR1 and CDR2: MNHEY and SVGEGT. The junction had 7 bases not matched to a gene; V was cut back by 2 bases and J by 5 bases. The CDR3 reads CASSYRSGGVGDTQYF. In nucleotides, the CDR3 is TGTGCCAGCAGTTACCGCAGCGGGGGGGTCGGAGATACGCAGTATTTT.